This is a list of T cell receptor beta chains from one sample in a study of follicular helper T cells after annual influenza vaccination. Using immunoSEQ multiplex PCR, the repertoire was profiled, and TCRdb retains in-frame clones only, with some absent. The table lists roughly 15,000 clones, about 77% of them singletons. Here the sequenced sample was CXCR5- memory CD4+ T cells sorted from blood, taken on the day of influenza vaccination. These receptors all stem from an adult who received the influenza vaccine. The CDR3 runs from the conserved cysteine through the conserved F or W. The D gene is left open where the match is weak. Clone size is stated in some rows and not others, as once, few, many or a class when expanded.

d_call j_call clone_size cdr3_length v_call cdr3_aa cdr3_nt
NA TRBJ2-2 NA 16 TRBV5-1 CASSFGKTGSTGELFF TGCGCCAGCAGCTTTGGGAAGACAGGCTCCACCGGGGAGCTGTTTTTT
TRBD2 TRBJ2-2 NA 13 TRBV10-1 CATRGLHTGELFF TGCGCCACCCGGGGACTACACACCGGGGAGCTGTTTTTT
NA TRBJ2-7 NA 11 TRBV28 CASSLADEQYF TGTGCCAGCAGCCTCGCCGACGAGCAGTACTTC
NA TRBJ1-5 NA 12 TRBV30 CAWSYSNQPQHF TGTGCCTGGAGTTATAGCAATCAGCCCCAGCATTTT
NA TRBJ2-7 NA 15 TRBV18 CASSPGSTSSYEQYF TGTGCCAGCTCACCCGGTTCGACGAGCTCCTACGAGCAGTACTTC
TRBD2 TRBJ2-5 NA 15 TRBV11-2 CASRTLAGGQETQYF TGTGCCAGCAGAACCCTAGCGGGGGGACAAGAGACCCAGTACTTC
NA TRBJ1-4 NA 14 TRBV19 CASSRWGANEKLFF TGTGCCAGCTCAAGGTGGGGCGCTAATGAAAAACTGTTTTTT
NA TRBJ2-5 NA 13 TRBV6-1 CASTFSGWETQYF TGTGCCAGCACGTTTTCGGGCTGGGAGACCCAGTACTTC
TRBD1 TRBJ1-2 NA 14 TRBV9 CASSEGGTGTGYTF TGTGCCAGCAGCGAGGGGGGGACAGGAACAGGCTACACCTTC
NA TRBJ2-3 NA 15 TRBV15 CATSRDLGGAGVRYF TGTGCCACCAGCAGAGATCTGGGGGGGGCCGGGGTTCGGTATTTT
NA TRBJ1-4 few 13 TRBV7-7 CASSLGEGEKLFF TGTGCCAGCAGCTTAGGGGAGGGCGAAAAACTGTTTTTT
TRBD1 TRBJ1-2 NA 14 TRBV7-9 CASSLDRTGGGYTF TGTGCCAGCAGCCTGGACCGGACAGGGGGGGGCTACACCTTC
TRBD2 TRBJ2-5 NA 14 TRBV5-6 CASSLAGVQETQYF TGTGCCAGCAGCTTAGCGGGGGTCCAAGAGACCCAGTACTTC
NA TRBJ1-1 few 11 TRBV7-2 CASSLGREAFF TGTGCCAGCAGCTTAGGGCGTGAAGCTTTCTTT
NA TRBJ1-5 NA 14 TRBV29-1 CSVGQGLSNQPQHF TGCAGCGTTGGGCAGGGTCTTTCGAATCAGCCCCAGCATTTT
NA TRBJ2-3 NA 16 TRBV5-1 CASSLEPDTSTDTQYF TGCGCCAGCAGCTTGGAACCGGATACTAGCACAGATACGCAGTATTTT
TRBD1 TRBJ2-5 NA 13 TRBV18 CASSRDRGETQYF TGTGCCAGCTCACGGGACAGGGGGGAGACCCAGTACTTC
TRBD1 TRBJ2-7 few 14 TRBV2 CASSEVGQGDEQYF TGTGCCAGCAGTGAAGTGGGACAGGGGGACGAGCAGTACTTC
NA TRBJ1-1 NA 15 TRBV5-5 CASSLGPGEDTEAFF TGTGCCAGCAGCTTGGGGCCAGGGGAGGACACTGAAGCTTTCTTT
NA TRBJ2-2 NA 18 TRBV5-5 CASSWGPNRAGDTGELFF TGTGCCAGCAGCTGGGGACCCAACAGGGCGGGGGACACCGGGGAGCTGTTTTTT
NA TRBJ2-5 once 15 TRBV5-1 CASSLAAGSQETQYF TGCGCCAGCAGCTTGGCGGCGGGCTCGCAAGAGACCCAGTACTTC
TRBD1 TRBJ1-3 few 14 TRBV5-1 CASSPTGGRNTIYF TGCGCCAGCAGCCCGACAGGGGGCAGAAACACCATATATTTT